This T cell receptor (beta chain) stems from a study of cytomegalovirus exposure and HLA in healthy donors. The overall study: Across about 400 genotyped donors, more than 75% landed in the Caucasian-associated ancestry cluster.

The PCR employed 60 Vbeta primers together with 13 Jbeta primers. Sequencing was performed with immunoSEQ multiplex PCR; in TCRdb, only in-frame clones are kept and a portion is missing. The data show 80,000 or so clones, 77% seen once. About this clone itself: Its antigen is not known.

The study, taken as a whole, reports: As was reported, the classifier diagnosed cytomegalovirus status with high specificity and sensitivity.

This CDR3 has 13 residues. V was trimmed by 7 bases and J by 3 bases, leaving 10 bases between them. Looked up from germline, CDR1 is LNHDA and CDR2 is SQIVND (reference sequence). The V and J genes are TRBV19 and TRBJ2-1, with D possibly matching TRBD1 (5 bases). This sequence originates from a man in his forties or fifties in good health and CMV-seropositive. The sequenced sample was PBMCs. The CDR3 loop reads CASNKGLYNEQFF. The CDR3 DNA follows: TGTGCCAGTAACAAGGGGCTCTACAATGAGCAGTTCTTC.